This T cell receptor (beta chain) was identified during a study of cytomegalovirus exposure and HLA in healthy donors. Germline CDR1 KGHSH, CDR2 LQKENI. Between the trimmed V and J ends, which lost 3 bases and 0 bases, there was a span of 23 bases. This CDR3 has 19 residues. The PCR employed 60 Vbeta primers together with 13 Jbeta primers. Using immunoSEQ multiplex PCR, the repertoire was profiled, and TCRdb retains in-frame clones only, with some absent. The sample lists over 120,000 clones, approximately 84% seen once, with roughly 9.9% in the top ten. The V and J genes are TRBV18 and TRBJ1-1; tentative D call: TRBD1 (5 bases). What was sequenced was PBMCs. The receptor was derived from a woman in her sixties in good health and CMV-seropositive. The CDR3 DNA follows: TGTGCCAGCTCACCCCGGCCGCTAGGACAACCATCAATGAACACTGAAGCTTTCTTT. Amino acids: CASSPRPLGQPSMNTEAFF.